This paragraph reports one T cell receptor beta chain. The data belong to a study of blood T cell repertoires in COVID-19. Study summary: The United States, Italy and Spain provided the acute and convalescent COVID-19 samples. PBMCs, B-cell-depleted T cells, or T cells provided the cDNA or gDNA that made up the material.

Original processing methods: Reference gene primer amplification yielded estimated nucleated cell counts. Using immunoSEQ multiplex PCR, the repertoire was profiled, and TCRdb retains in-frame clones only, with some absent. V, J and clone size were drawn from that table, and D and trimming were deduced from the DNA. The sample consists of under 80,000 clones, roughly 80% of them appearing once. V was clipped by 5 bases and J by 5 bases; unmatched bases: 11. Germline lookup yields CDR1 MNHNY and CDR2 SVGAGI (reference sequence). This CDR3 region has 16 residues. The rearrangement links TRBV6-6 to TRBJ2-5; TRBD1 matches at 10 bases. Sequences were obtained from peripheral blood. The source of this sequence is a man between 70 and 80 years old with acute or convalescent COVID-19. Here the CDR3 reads CASSRARGQGTETQYF. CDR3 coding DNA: TGTGCCAGCAGTCGGGCTCGGGGACAGGGGACGGAGACCCAGTACTTC.